These T cell receptor beta chains were read from a single sample in a study of blood T cell repertoires in COVID-19. Libraries were prepared by immunoSEQ multiplex PCR; TCRdb keeps only in-frame clonotypes and omits some of them. This repertoire shows about 100,000 clones, roughly 88% found once; its top ten account for over 8.5%. Specimen: peripheral blood. These receptors were taken from an elderly man with acute or convalescent COVID-19. CDR3s include the opening cysteine and the closing phenylalanine or tryptophan. D genes are given only for firm matches. Clone sizes are given selectively: once, few, many, or a class where the clone is expanded.

NA	TRBV5-1	TRBJ2-7	NA	TGCGCCAGCAGCTTGGAGCTCCCGAACTACGAGCAGTACTTC	CASSLELPNYEQYF
NA	TRBV5-4	TRBJ2-7	NA	TGTGCCAGCAGCTGGGAGAAGGGTGTCGGCTACGAGCAGTACTTC	CASSWEKGVGYEQYF
NA	TRBV12-3/TRBV12-4	TRBJ1-3	NA	TGTGCCAGCAGCCCTCTGGCAGGAAACACCATATATTTT	CASSPLAGNTIYF
TRBD2	TRBV6-2/TRBV6-3	TRBJ2-3	NA	TGTGCCAGCAGTTATGGCGGGGGAAGCACAGATACGCAGTATTTT	CASSYGGGSTDTQYF
NA	TRBV11-2	TRBJ1-5	NA	TGTGCCAGCAGCCGACAGGGCAATCAGCCCCAGCATTTT	CASSRQGNQPQHF
NA	TRBV6-4	TRBJ1-2	NA	TGTGCCAGCAGTCTCGATGGCTACACCTTC	CASSLDGYTF
NA	TRBV18	TRBJ1-5	NA	TGTGCCAGCTCACCACCGGGGCAGAATAGCAATCAGCCCCAGCATTTT	CASSPPGQNSNQPQHF
NA	TRBV6-4	TRBJ1-1	NA	TGTGCCAGCAGTGCTACTTTGAACACTGAAGCTTTCTTT	CASSATLNTEAFF
TRBD1	TRBV30	TRBJ1-2	NA	TGTGCCTGGAGTGTAAGATCCGGGACAGGGGATGGCTACACCTTC	CAWSVRSGTGDGYTF
TRBD1	TRBV28	TRBJ1-1	NA	TGTGCCAGCAGTTTTGAGGGGGCGCTAACGTGGGTAACTGAAGCTTTCTTT	CASSFEGALTWVTEAFF
NA	TRBV10-3	TRBJ2-2	NA	TGTGCCATCAGTGGTACGGGGTCGAACACCGGGGAGCTGTTTTTT	CAISGTGSNTGELFF
TRBD1	TRBV29-1	TRBJ1-4	NA	TGCAGCGCAACAGGGCACAGGGGCTCAACTAATGAAAAACTGTTTTTT	CSATGHRGSTNEKLFF
TRBD1	TRBV9	TRBJ2-7	NA	TGTGCCAGCAGCCACACCGGGACAGCATTCTACGAGCAGTACTTC	CASSHTGTAFYEQYF
NA	TRBV7-2	TRBJ2-3	NA	TGTGCCAGCAGAACGGGGTACCCAGATACGCAGTATTTT	CASRTGYPDTQYF
NA	TRBV13	TRBJ1-1	NA	TGTGCCAGCAGCTTACGCGCTTTGAACACTGAAGCTTTCTTT	CASSLRALNTEAFF
TRBD2	TRBV7-2	TRBJ2-3	NA	TGTGCCAGCAGCCCCAAAAGCGGGATCGCAGATACGCAGTATTTT	CASSPKSGIADTQYF
NA	TRBV5-6	TRBJ2-2	NA	TGTGCCAGCAGCTTGGGTCCTGGAGGCACCGGGGAGCTGTTTTTT	CASSLGPGGTGELFF
TRBD2	TRBV6-6	TRBJ2-3	NA	TGTGCCAGCAGTTACGGCGGGAGTGTGGTTTCAGATACGCAGTATTTT	CASSYGGSVVSDTQYF
TRBD1	TRBV7-9	TRBJ1-3	few	TGTGCCAGCAGCCGATGGCAGGGGGCTACTGGAAACACCATATATTTT	CASSRWQGATGNTIYF
NA	TRBV14	TRBJ2-1	NA	TGTGCCAGCAGCCAACAGGGTAGCGGACCCTACAATGAGCAGTTCTTC	CASSQQGSGPYNEQFF
NA	TRBV3-1/TRBV3-2	TRBJ2-1	NA	TGTGCCAGCAGCCCCAAGACAGGCCAGAGCTCCTACAATGAGCAGTTCTTC	CASSPKTGQSSYNEQFF
NA	TRBV6-1	TRBJ1-2	NA	TGTGCCAGCAGTGAAGCTGGGGCGTGGGGCTACACCTTC	CASSEAGAWGYTF
TRBD1	TRBV7-6	TRBJ1-2	NA	TGTGCCAGCAGCCCAGGTGGGACAGGGTATTATGGCTACACCTTC	CASSPGGTGYYGYTF